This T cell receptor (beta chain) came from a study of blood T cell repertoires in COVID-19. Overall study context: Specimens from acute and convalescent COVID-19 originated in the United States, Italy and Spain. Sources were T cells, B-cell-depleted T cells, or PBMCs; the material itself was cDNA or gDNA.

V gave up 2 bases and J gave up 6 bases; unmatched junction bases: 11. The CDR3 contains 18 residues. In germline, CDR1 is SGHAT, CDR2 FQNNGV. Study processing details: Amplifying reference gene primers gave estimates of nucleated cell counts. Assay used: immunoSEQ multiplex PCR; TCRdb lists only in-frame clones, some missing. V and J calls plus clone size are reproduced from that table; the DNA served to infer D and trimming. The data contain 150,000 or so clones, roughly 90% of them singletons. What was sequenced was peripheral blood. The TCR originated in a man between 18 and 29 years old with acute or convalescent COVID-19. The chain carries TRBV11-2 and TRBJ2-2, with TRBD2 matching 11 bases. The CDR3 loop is CASSLSDPGLAVPGELFF. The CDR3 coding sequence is TGTGCCAGCAGCTTATCCGACCCGGGACTAGCGGTCCCCGGGGAGCTGTTTTTT.